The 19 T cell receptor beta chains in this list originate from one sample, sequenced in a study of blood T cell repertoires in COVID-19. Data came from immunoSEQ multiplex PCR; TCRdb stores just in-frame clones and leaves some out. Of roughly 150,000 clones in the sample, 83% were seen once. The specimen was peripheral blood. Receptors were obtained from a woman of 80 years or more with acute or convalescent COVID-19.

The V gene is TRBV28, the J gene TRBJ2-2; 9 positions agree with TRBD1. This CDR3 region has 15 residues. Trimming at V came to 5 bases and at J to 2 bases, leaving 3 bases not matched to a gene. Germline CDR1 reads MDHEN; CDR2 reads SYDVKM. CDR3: CASSRTGDNTGELFF. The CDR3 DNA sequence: TGTGCCAGCAGTCGGACAGGGGATAACACCGGGGAGCTGTTTTTT. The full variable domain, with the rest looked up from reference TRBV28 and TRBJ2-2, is DVKVTQSSRYLVKRTGEKVFLECVQDMDHENMFWYRQDPGLGLRLIYFSYDVKMKEKGDIPEGYSVSREKKERFSLILESASTNQTSMYLCASSRTGDNTGELFFGEGSRLTVL.

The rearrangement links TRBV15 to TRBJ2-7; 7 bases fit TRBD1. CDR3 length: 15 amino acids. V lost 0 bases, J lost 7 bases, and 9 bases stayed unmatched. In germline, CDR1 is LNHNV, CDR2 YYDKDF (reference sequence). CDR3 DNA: TGTGCCACCAGCAGAGATAACAGGGGTGCGTTAGAGCAGTACTTC. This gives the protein CATSRDNRGALEQYF.

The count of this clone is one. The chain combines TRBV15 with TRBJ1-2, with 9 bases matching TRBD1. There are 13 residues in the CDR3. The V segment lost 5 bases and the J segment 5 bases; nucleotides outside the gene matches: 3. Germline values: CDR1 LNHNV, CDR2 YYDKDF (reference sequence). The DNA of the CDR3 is TGTGCCACCAGCGGGGACAGGGCGTATGGCTACACCTTC. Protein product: CATSGDRAYGYTF.

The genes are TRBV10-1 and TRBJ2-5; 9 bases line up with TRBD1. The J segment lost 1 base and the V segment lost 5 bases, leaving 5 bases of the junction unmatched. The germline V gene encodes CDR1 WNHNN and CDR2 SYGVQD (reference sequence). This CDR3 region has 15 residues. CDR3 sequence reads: CASSPGQGFQETQYF. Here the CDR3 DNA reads TGCGCCAGCAGTCCGGGACAGGGATTCCAAGAGACCCAGTACTTC.

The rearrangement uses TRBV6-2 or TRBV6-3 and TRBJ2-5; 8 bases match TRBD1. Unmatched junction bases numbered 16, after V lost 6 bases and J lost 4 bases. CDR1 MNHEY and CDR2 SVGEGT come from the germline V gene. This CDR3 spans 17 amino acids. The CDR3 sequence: CASSPTPRTGRGETQYF. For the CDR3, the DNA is TGTGCCAGCAGCCCTACGCCCCGGACAGGGCGGGGAGAGACCCAGTACTTC.

The CDR3 coding sequence is TGCAGCGTTGACAGGGGGGACACTGAAGCTTTCTTT. The encoded protein is CSVDRGDTEAFF. J is TRBJ1-1 and V is TRBV29-1; TRBD1 matches 7 bases. This CDR3 spans 12 amino acids. The germline V gene has CDR1 SQVTM and CDR2 ANQGSEA. Unmatched junction bases numbered 1, after V lost 3 bases and J lost 3 bases.

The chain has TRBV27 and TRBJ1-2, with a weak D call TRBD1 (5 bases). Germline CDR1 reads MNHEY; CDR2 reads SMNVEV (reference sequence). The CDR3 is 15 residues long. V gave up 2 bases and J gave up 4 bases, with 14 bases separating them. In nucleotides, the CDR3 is TGTGCCAGCAGTTTAGTGGGGCGCCCAGGCTATGGCTACACCTTC. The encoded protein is CASSLVGRPGYGYTF.

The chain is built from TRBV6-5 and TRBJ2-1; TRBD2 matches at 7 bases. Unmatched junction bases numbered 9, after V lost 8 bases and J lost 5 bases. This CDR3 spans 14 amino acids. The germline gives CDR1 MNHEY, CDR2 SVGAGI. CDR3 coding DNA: TGTGCCAGCCTGGAGCGGGGAACTCACAATGAGCAGTTCTTC. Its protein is CASLERGTHNEQFF.

CDR3 sequence (DNA): TGTGCCAGCAGCCAAGGGCAGGGTACAGATACGCAGTATTTT. Amino acids: CASSQGQGTDTQYF. The rearrangement joins TRBV3-1 (or the pseudogene TRBV3-2) to TRBJ2-3, with D tentatively TRBD1 (5 bases). This CDR3 has 14 residues. Trimming cost V 1 base and J 3 bases, with 8 bases left between them. CDR1 is LGHDT, CDR2 YNNKEL, per germline (reference sequence).

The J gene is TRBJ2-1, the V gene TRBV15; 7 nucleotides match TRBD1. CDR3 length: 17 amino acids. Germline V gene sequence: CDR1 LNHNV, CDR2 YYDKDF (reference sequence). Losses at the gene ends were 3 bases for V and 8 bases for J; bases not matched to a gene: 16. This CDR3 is CATSSLTIEGAADEQFF. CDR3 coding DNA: TGTGCCACCAGCAGTCTCACCATTGAGGGGGCCGCGGATGAGCAGTTCTTC.

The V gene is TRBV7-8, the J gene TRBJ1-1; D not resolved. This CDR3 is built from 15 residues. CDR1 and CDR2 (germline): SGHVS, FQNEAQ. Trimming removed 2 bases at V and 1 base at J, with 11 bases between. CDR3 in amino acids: CASSLYGAGNTEAFF. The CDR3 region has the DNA TGTGCCAGCAGCTTATACGGAGCGGGGAACACTGAAGCTTTCTTT.

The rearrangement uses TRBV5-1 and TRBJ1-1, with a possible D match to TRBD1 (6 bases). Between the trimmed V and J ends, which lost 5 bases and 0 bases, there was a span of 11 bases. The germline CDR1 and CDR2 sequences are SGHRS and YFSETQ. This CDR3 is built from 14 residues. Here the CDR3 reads CASSQGILNTEAFF. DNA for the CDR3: TGCGCCAGCAGTCAGGGGATTTTGAACACTGAAGCTTTCTTT.

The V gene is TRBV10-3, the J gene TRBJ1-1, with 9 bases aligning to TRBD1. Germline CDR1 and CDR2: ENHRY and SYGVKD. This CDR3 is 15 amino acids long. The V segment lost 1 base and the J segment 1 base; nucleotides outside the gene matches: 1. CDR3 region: CAISEWGQGNTEAFF. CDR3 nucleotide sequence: TGTGCCATCAGTGAGTGGGGACAGGGGAACACTGAAGCTTTCTTT.

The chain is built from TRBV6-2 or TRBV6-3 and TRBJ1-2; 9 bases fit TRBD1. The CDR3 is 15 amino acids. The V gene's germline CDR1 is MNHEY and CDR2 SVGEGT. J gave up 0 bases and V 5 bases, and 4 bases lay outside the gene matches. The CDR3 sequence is CASSDDRGTNYGYTF. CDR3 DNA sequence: TGTGCCAGCAGTGATGACAGGGGGACTAACTATGGCTACACCTTC.

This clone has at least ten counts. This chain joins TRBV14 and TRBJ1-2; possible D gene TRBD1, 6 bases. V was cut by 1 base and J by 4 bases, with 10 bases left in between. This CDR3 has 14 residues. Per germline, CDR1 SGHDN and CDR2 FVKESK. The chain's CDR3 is CASSQGTEGYGYTF. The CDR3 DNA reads TGTGCCAGCAGCCAAGGGACAGAAGGCTATGGCTACACCTTC.

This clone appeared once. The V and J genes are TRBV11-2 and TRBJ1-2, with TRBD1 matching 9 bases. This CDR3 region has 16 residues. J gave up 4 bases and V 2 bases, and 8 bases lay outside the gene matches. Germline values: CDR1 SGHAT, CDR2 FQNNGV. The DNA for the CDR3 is TGTGCCAGCAGCTTAAACCCCGGGGACAGGGCCTATGGCTACACCTTC. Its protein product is CASSLNPGDRAYGYTF.

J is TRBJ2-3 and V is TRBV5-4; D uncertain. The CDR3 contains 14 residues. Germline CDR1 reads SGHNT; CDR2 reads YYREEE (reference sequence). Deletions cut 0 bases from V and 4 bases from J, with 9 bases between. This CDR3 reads CASSLDPVPDTQYF. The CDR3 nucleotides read TGTGCCAGCAGCTTGGATCCGGTCCCAGATACGCAGTATTTT.

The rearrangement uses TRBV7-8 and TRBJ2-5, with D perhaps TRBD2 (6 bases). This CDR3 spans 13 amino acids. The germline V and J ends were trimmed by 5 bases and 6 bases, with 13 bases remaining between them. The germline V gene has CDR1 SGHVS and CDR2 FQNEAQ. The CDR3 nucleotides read TGTGCCAGCAGCCCTGGGGGGTTGCAGACCCAGTACTTC. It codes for CASSPGGLQTQYF.

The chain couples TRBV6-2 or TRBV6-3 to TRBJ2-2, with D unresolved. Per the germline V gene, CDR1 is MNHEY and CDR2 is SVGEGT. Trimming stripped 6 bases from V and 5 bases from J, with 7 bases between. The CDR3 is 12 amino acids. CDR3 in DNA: TGTGCCAGCAGCCTACATACCGGGGAGCTGTTTTTT. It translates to CASSLHTGELFF.